A single sample gave rise to the 5 T cell receptor beta chains below, sequenced in a study of T cells in women clearing cervical HPV infection listed by TCRdb under 2018. The library was generated by the immunoSEQ multiplex PCR assay. TCRdb took this table from immuneACCESS and kept in-frame rearrangements with V and J called. Such tables lack part of the clones; where checked against another copy, unresolved V genes explain under half of the gap, and the rest is unexplained. The sample table holds roughly 30,000 clones. Around 4% of the sample comes from the top ten. Sequencing was done on a sample of blood buffy coat. These receptors were collected from a woman aged 18 to 75 with a cervical HPV16 infection that either progressed to CIN3+ or cleared (not recorded which).

Comment on this clone: The observed sequence ends 3 residues before the CDR3 terminus, with the missing tail filled in from the germline J gene. V usage is TRBV5-6 and J usage is TRBJ2-2, with unresolved D. The CDR3 contains 12 residues. V was cut by 2 bases and J by 8 bases, with 7 bases left in between. Germline V gives CDR1 SGHDT, CDR2 YYEEEE. The CDR3 spells CASSFGAGELFF. Incomplete CDR3 DNA: TGTGCCAGCAGCTTTGGAGCGGGGGAG.

On this clone: The DNA ends 3 residues before the CDR3 does, and the rest of the CDR3 is filled in from the germline J gene. The chain has TRBV19 and TRBJ1-5, with 9 bases matching TRBD1. V lost 8 bases, J lost 0 bases, and 23 bases stayed unmatched. Germline CDR1 reads LNHDA; CDR2 reads SQIVND (reference sequence). The CDR3 spans 21 residues. Incomplete CDR3 DNA: TGTGCCAGTGCACCTAAAAGACAACAGGGGGCCCCAAATTATAGCAATCAGCCC. Translation gives CASAPKRQQGAPNYSNQP. The full CDR3 protein reads CASAPKRQQGAPNYSNQPQHF.

In regard to this clone: A read error may account for a junction end that differs from germline. The sequenced fragment ends 3 residues before the CDR3 boundary, so the rest is inferred from the germline J gene. The sample carries other DNA sequences with the same CDR3. This sequence joins TRBV5-1 and TRBJ1-3; the match to TRBD1 covers 8 bases. The germline V gene encodes CDR1 SGHRS and CDR2 YFSETQ. The CDR3 loop spans 15 amino acids. CDR3 protein: CASSRQGYSGNTIYF. CDR3 DNA (partial): TGCGCCAGCAGCCGACAGGGGTACTCTGGAAACACA.

Note on this clone: The CDR3 extends 3 residues past the end of the read, so its final part is completed from the germline J gene. The sample holds other DNA sequences that translate to the same CDR3. V usage is TRBV30 and J usage is TRBJ1-2; D possibly corresponds to TRBD1 (6 bases). The V end was cut by 2 bases, the J end by 4 bases, with 14 bases between. CDR3 length: 14 residues. Germline V gene lookup returns CDR1 GTSNPN and CDR2 SVGIG (reference sequence). The CDR3 is CAWSLGRGGYGYTF. The DNA read from the CDR3 is TGTGCCTGGAGTCTCGGCAGGGGAGGCTATGGC.

A remark on this clone: From the germline J gene comes the end of the CDR3, since the read stops 3 residues before it. V is TRBV19 and J is TRBJ2-3, with D unresolved. This CDR3 is 13 amino acids long. CDR1 is LNHDA and CDR2 is SQIVND in the germline V gene (reference sequence). The CDR3 bases that were read are TGTGCCAGTAGTACCCTAGAGCTTGAGACG. Translating it yields CASSTLELET. The full-length CDR3 reads as CASSTLELETQYF.